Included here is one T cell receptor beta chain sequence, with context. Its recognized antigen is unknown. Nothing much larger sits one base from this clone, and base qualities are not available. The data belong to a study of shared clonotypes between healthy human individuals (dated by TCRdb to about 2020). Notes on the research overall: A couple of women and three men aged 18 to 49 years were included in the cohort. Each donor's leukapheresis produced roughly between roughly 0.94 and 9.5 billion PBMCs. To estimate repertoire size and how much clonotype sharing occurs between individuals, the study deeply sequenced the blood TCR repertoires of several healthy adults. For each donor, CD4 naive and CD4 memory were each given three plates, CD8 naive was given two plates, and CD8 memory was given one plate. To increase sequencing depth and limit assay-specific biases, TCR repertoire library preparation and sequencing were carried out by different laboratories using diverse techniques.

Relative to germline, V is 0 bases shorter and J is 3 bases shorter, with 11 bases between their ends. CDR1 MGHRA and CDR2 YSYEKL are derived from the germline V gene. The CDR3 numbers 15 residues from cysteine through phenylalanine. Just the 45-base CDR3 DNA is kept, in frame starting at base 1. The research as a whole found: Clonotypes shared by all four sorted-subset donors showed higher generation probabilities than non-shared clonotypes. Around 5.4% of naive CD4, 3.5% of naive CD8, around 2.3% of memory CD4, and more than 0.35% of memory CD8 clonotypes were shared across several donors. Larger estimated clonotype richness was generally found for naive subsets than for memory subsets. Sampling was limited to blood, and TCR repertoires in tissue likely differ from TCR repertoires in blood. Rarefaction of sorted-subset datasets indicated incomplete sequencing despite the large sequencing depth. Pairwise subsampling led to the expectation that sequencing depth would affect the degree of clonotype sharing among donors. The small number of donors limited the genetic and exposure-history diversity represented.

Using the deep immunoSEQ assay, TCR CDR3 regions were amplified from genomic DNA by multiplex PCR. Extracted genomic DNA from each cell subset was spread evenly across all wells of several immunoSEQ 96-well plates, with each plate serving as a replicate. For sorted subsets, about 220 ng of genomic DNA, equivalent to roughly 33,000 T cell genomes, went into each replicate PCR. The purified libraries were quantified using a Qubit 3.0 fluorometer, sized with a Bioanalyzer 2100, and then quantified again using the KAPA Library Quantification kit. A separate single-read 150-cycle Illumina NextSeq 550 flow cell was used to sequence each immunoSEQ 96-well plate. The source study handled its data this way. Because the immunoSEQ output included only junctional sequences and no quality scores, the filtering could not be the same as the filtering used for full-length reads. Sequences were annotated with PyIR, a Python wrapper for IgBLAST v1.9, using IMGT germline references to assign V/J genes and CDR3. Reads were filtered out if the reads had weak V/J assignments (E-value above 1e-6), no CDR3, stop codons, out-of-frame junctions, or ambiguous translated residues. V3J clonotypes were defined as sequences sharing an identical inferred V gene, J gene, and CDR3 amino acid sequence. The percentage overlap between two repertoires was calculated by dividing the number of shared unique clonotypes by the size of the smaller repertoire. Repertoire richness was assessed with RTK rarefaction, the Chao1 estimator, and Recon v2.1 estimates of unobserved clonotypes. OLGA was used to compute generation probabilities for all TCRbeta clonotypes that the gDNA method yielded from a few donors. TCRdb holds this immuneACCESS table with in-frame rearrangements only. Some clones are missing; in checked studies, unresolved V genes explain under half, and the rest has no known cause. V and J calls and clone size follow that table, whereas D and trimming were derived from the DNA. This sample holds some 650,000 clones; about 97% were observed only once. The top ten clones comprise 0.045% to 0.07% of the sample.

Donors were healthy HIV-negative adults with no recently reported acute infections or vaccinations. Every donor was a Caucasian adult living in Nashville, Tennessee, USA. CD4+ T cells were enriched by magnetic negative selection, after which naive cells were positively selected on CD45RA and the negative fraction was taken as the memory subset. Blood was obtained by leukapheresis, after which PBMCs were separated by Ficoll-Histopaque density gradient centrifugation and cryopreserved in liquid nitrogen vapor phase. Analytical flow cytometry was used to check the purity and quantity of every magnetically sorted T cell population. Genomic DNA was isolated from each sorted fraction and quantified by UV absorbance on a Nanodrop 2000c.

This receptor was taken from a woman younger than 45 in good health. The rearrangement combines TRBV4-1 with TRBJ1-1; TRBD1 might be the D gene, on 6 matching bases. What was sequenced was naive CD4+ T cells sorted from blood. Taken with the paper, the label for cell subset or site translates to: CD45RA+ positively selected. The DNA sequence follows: TGCGCCAGCAGCCAAGATGGGGGGGCATACACTGAAGCTTTCTTT. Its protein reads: CASSQDGGAYTEAFF.